A single sample gave rise to the 23 T cell receptor beta chains below, sequenced in a study of blood T cells in healthy people across ages. A second PCR, run for about 7 to 12 cycles, used a sample-barcoded 5' primer plus a J-beta primer mix. MiXCR, run by TCRdb on the 5' RACE reads, gives a single entry per CDR3 protein. This repertoire shows roughly 1.5 million distinct CDR3 sequences, about 42% found once; its top ten account for 4%. Sequenced sample: blood. These receptor sequences come from a woman under 30 in good health.

The CDR3 bases are TGTGCCAGCAGCCATGCAGAATCTAATGAAAAACTGTTTTTT. This translates into CASSHAESNEKLFF. The rearrangement links TRBV7-9 to TRBJ1-4; no clear D gene. Per germline, CDR1 SEHNR and CDR2 FQNEAQ (reference sequence). The CDR3 is 14 residues long. V was clipped by 5 bases and J by 3 bases, with 10 bases between them.

This clonotype showed up many times. The chain employs TRBV9 and TRBJ2-7; a possible D gene is TRBD1 (6 bases). Germline-derived CDR1 and CDR2 are SGDLS and YYNGEE. The CDR3 length is 14 residues. Trimming left V 6 bases short and J 2 bases short, with 15 bases between. The CDR3 DNA is TGTGCCAGCACCCGACAGGAGCTTCCCTACGAGCAGTACTTC. Protein: CASTRQELPYEQYF.

J is TRBJ2-5 and V is TRBV15; no reliable D call. The germline gives CDR1 LNHNV, CDR2 YYDKDF (reference sequence). V lost 1 base, J lost 2 bases, and 8 bases lay in between. This CDR3 has 14 residues. This chain's CDR3 is CATSRGGTQETQYF. CDR3 nucleotide sequence: TGTGCCACCAGCAGAGGGGGAACACAAGAGACCCAGTACTTC.

The chain joins TRBV12-3 or TRBV12-4 to TRBJ2-1, with D perhaps given as TRBD1 or TRBD2 (5 bases each). CDR3 length equals 16 residues. The V and J ends lost 6 bases and 0 bases respectively, with 15 bases between them. The chain's CDR3 is CASRDDGDRSYNEQFF. For the CDR3, the DNA is TGTGCCAGCAGGGATGACGGGGACCGCTCCTACAATGAGCAGTTCTTC.

This clonotype occurred a few times. The CDR3 reads CASSQVSGPQHF. CDR3 in DNA: TGCGCCAGCAGCCAAGTCAGTGGGCCCCAGCATTTT. The V gene is TRBV4-1, the J gene TRBJ1-5; D is uncertain. This CDR3 region has 12 residues. The V end was cut by 1 base, the J end by 9 bases, with 7 bases between. Germline lookup yields CDR1 MGHRA and CDR2 YSYEKL.

This clonotype was counted ten times or more. This sequence joins TRBV7-6 and TRBJ2-3; D gene ambiguous. Per the germline V gene, CDR1 is SGHVS and CDR2 is FNYEAQ. The CDR3 is made up of 12 amino acids. Trimming took off 3 bases at V and 6 bases at J, with 7 bases between the two ends. The chain's CDR3 is CASSLGRDTQYF. In DNA, the CDR3 is TGTGCCAGCAGCTTGGGTCGGGATACGCAGTATTTT. The full variable domain, with the rest looked up from reference TRBV7-6 and TRBJ2-3, is GAGVSQSPRYKVTKRGQDVALRCDPISGHVSLYWYRQALGQGPEFLTYFNYEAQQDKSGLPNDRFSAERPEGSISTLTIQRTEQRDSAMYRCASSLGRDTQYFGPGTRLTVL.

This clonotype has a handful of counts. The gene calls are TRBV5-1 and TRBJ2-7, with D unresolved. Trimming cost V 3 bases and J 2 bases, with 9 bases left between them. Germline CDR1 and CDR2: SGHRS and YFSETQ. This CDR3 has 13 amino acids. CDR3 amino acids: CASSSQYAYEQYF. CDR3 bases: TGCGCCAGCAGCTCACAATATGCCTACGAGCAGTACTTC.

This clonotype showed up just a few times. The CDR3 region is CASSTPYRGSAHEQFF. The CDR3 DNA reads as TGCGCCAGCAGCACACCTTACAGGGGAAGCGCTCATGAGCAGTTCTTC. The V gene is TRBV5-1, the J gene TRBJ2-1, with TRBD1 matching over 7 bases. V was pared by 4 bases and J by 8 bases, with 15 bases of the junction left unmatched. CDR1 and CDR2 (germline): SGHRS, YFSETQ. The CDR3 runs to 16 residues.

This clonotype is a singleton in its sample. The V gene is TRBV6-2 or TRBV6-3, the J gene TRBJ1-5, with a tentative D call TRBD1 (5 bases). CDR1 and CDR2 (germline): MNHEY, SVGEGT. V lost 4 bases and J lost 3, with 13 bases in between. The CDR3 contains 15 residues. This CDR3 reads CASSSLAGHNQPQHF. The CDR3 coding sequence is TGTGCCAGCAGTTCGCTGGCAGGACACAATCAGCCCCAGCATTTT.

This chain connects TRBV6-5 to TRBJ1-6, with D uncertain. V was pared by 11 bases and J by 4 bases, with 15 bases between. The germline CDR1 and CDR2 sequences are MNHEY and SVGAGI. This CDR3 contains 14 residues. The CDR3 DNA is TGTGCCTGCACGACTGACTTTTATAATTCACCCCTCCACTTT. Translation: CACTTDFYNSPLHF.

This clonotype was recorded a few times. This sequence joins TRBV29-1 and TRBJ1-1, with TRBD1 matching over 7 bases. The CDR3 consists of 12 residues. Looked up from germline, CDR1 is SQVTM and CDR2 is ANQGSEA. J was trimmed by 4 bases and V by 7 bases; bases with no gene match: 6. The CDR3 DNA reads as TGCAGCGCGACAGGGTGGGTCACTGAAGCTTTCTTT. Translating gives CSATGWVTEAFF. Complete variable domain (other parts from reference TRBV29-1 and TRBJ1-1): SAVISQKPSRDICQRGTSLTIQCQVDSQVTMMFWYRQQPGQSLTLIATANQGSEATYESGFVIDKFPISRPNLTFSTLTVSNMSPEDSSIYLCSATGWVTEAFFGQGTRLTVV.

This clonotype has only a few counts. This chain uses TRBV4-1 with TRBJ1-2; D is ambiguous. CDR3 length: 13 amino acids. In germline, CDR1 is MGHRA, CDR2 YSYEKL. V lost 5 bases to trimming and J lost 7 bases, with 14 bases between them. The CDR3 region is CASSIRWGAGYTF. The CDR3 DNA reads TGCGCCAGCAGCATTCGGTGGGGAGCTGGCTACACCTTC.

The chain is built from TRBV2 and TRBJ1-1; 8 bases fit TRBD1. The ends lost 7 bases at V and 0 bases at J; junction bases unmatched: 4. CDR1 and CDR2 (germline): SNHLY, FYNNEI. The CDR3 totals 14 residues. The CDR3 nucleotides are TGTGCCAGCAATAGACAGGGGTTGAACACTGAAGCTTTCTTT. Its translation is CASNRQGLNTEAFF.

The V gene is TRBV29-1, the J gene TRBJ2-2; D not certain. The CDR3 has 13 amino acids. Between the trimmed V and J ends, which lost 4 bases and 2 bases, there was a span of 8 bases. Per the germline V gene, CDR1 is SQVTM and CDR2 is ANQGSEA. Here the CDR3 reads CSVVVSNTGELFF. In DNA form, the CDR3 reads TGCAGCGTTGTGGTTAGTAACACCGGGGAGCTGTTTTTT.

This clonotype was counted between two and nine times. The chain joins TRBV21-1 to TRBJ2-7; the table calls TRBD1, which could not be checked here. TRBV21-1 is shown as a pseudogene. The CDR3 length is 13 residues. The CDR3 DNA reads as TGTGCCAGCAGCTCCGAACGGGGGGACGAGCAGTACTTC. This translates into CASSSERGDEQYF.

The chain is built from TRBV29-1 and TRBJ2-7; TRBD2 matches 7 bases. The closer fit of TRBJ2-5 to the DNA end suggests the J call may be wrong. CDR1 SQVTM and CDR2 ANQGSEA come from the germline V gene. The CDR3 has 16 amino acids. The CDR3 coding sequence is TGCAGCGTGGACATTGAACCCAGCGGGAAAGAAGAGACCCAGTACTTC. Its translation: CSVDIEPSGKEETQYF.

This sequence joins TRBV27 and TRBJ2-7, with a tentative D call TRBD1 (6 bases). This CDR3 is 15 amino acids long. V gave up 2 bases and J gave up 4 bases, with 15 bases separating them. Per germline, CDR1 MNHEY and CDR2 SMNVEV (reference sequence). CDR3 protein: CASSLTTGEAYEQYF. For the CDR3, the DNA is TGTGCCAGCAGTTTAACGACAGGAGAAGCGTACGAGCAGTACTTC.

The genes are TRBV4-2 and TRBJ1-4; TRBD1 is a possible D gene (5 bases). There are 17 residues in the CDR3. Looked up from germline, CDR1 is LGHNA and CDR2 is YNFKEQ. V gave up 0 bases and J gave up 3 bases, with 14 bases separating them. As DNA, the CDR3 is TGTGCCAGCAGCCAAGACATGGGGAAAGGGGCTAATGAAAAACTGTTTTTT. Protein product: CASSQDMGKGANEKLFF.

The rearrangement joins TRBV4-1 to TRBJ2-1; 7 bases map to TRBD2. CDR3 length: 17 amino acids. V was clipped by 0 bases and J by 2 bases; unmatched bases: 7. Germline CDR1 reads MGHRA; CDR2 reads YSYEKL. The CDR3 loop reads CASSQENAGVTYNEQFF. DNA of the CDR3: TGCGCCAGCAGCCAAGAGAACGCGGGGGTGACCTACAATGAGCAGTTCTTC.

The genes are TRBV6-2 or TRBV6-3 and TRBJ2-7; either TRBD1 or TRBD2 may fit D (5 bases each). Germline CDR1 reads MNHEY; CDR2 reads SVGEGT. CDR3 length: 17 amino acids. The germline V and J ends were trimmed by 5 bases and 0 bases, with 20 bases remaining between them. The CDR3 loop reads CASSNIRDAPSSYEQYF. The CDR3 bases are TGTGCCAGCAGTAATATCCGGGACGCTCCCAGCTCCTACGAGCAGTACTTC.

The chain combines TRBV20-1 with TRBJ2-1; 10 bases match TRBD1. The CDR3 loop spans 13 amino acids. Losses at the gene ends were 3 bases for V and 6 bases for J; bases not matched to a gene: 2. CDR1 is DFQATT and CDR2 is SNEGSKA in the germline V gene (reference sequence). CDR3 DNA: TGCAGTGCTAGGGGGACAGGGGCCAATGAGCAGTTCTTC. Protein product: CSARGTGANEQFF.

This clonotype was seen a few times. V usage is TRBV4-3 and J usage is TRBJ2-3; TRBD2 matches at 8 bases. The CDR3 is made up of 16 amino acids. CDR1 and CDR2 from the germline V gene are LGHNA and YSLEER. J was trimmed by 3 bases and V by 1 base; bases with no gene match: 6. The CDR3 loop is CASSQASGSMTDTQYF. The CDR3 nucleotides read TGCGCCAGCAGCCAAGCCAGCGGGAGTATGACAGATACGCAGTATTTT.

The chain recombines TRBV6-2 or TRBV6-3 with TRBJ1-6; possibly TRBD1 for D (6 bases). Germline V gene sequence: CDR1 MNHEY, CDR2 SVGEGT. Trimming left V 2 bases short and J 5 bases short, with 13 bases between. This CDR3 region has 16 residues. The CDR3 sequence is CASSYPRGRNNSPLHF. The CDR3 nucleotides are TGTGCCAGCAGTTACCCCAGGGGCCGGAATAATTCACCCCTCCACTTT.